Shown below are 27 T cell receptor beta chains from a single sample sequenced in a study of blood T cell repertoires in COVID-19. Measured with immunoSEQ multiplex PCR; TCRdb has only the in-frame clones, and not every one. The table lists about 150,000 clones, around 84% of them singletons, with about 2.6% in the top ten. The sequencing sample was made of peripheral blood. These receptors were obtained from a woman aged 80 or older with COVID-19, enrolled during active disease.

This clone was seen just once. This chain joins TRBV2 and TRBJ2-1; 10 bases line up with TRBD2. The germline gives CDR1 SNHLY, CDR2 FYNNEI. Losses at the gene ends were 2 bases for V and 11 bases for J; bases not matched to a gene: 6. The CDR3 contains 14 residues. The CDR3 protein is CASSETSGTGKQFF. CDR3 DNA sequence: TGTGCCAGCAGTGAAACTAGCGGGACGGGAAAGCAGTTCTTC.

This chain uses TRBV7-3 with TRBJ2-7; D may be TRBD1 (6 bases). The CDR3 is made up of 14 amino acids. In germline, CDR1 is SGHTA, CDR2 FQGTGA. The V and J ends lost 5 bases and 4 bases respectively, with 15 bases between them. As DNA, the CDR3 is TGTGCCAGCAGCCCGGGACACGGACCTTACGAGCAGTACTTC. It encodes CASSPGHGPYEQYF.

The chain has TRBV24-1 and TRBJ1-2, with D maybe TRBD1 (5 bases). This CDR3 contains 13 residues. Trimming shortened V by 4 bases and J by 8 bases, and 13 bases separated the two germline ends. The V gene's germline CDR1 is KGHDR and CDR2 SFDVKD. The CDR3 loop is CATSEGGLRGYTF. For the CDR3, the DNA is TGTGCCACCAGTGAGGGGGGATTACGCGGCTACACCTTC.

J is TRBJ2-2 and V is TRBV5-4; 7 bases agree with TRBD2. The length of the CDR3 is 17 residues. V gave up 2 bases and J gave up 0 bases; unmatched junction bases: 7. CDR1 is SGHNT and CDR2 is YYREEE in the germline V gene (reference sequence). The CDR3 DNA sequence: TGTGCCAGCAGCTTTGGAATGGGAGGGGCGAACACCGGGGAGCTGTTTTTT. It encodes CASSFGMGGANTGELFF.

The chain has TRBV24-1 and TRBJ2-3; D remains ambiguous. Trimming took off 7 bases at V and 6 bases at J, with 7 bases between the two ends. Per the germline V gene, CDR1 is KGHDR and CDR2 is SFDVKD. The CDR3 consists of 11 residues. The CDR3 sequence is CATSRADTQYF. CDR3 nucleotide sequence: TGTGCCACCAGCCGAGCGGATACGCAGTATTTT.

The J gene is TRBJ1-2, the V gene TRBV28; D remains unclear. Trimming cost V 2 bases and J 1 base, with 14 bases left between them. CDR1 is MDHEN, CDR2 SYDVKM, per germline. This CDR3 region has 16 residues. CDR3 region: CASSLGGVANNYGYTF. The CDR3 DNA is TGTGCCAGCAGTTTAGGCGGGGTGGCCAATAACTATGGCTACACCTTC.

The V gene is TRBV6-5, the J gene TRBJ1-1; 7 nucleotides agree with TRBD1. The CDR3 consists of 14 residues. V lost 8 bases and J lost 5; bases outside the gene matches: 11. CDR1 and CDR2 from the germline V gene are MNHEY and SVGAGI. CDR3 coding DNA: TGTGCCAGCGGGCGACAGGGAAGTGGAACTGAAGCTTTCTTT. This sequence encodes CASGRQGSGTEAFF.

This rearrangement joins TRBV5-4 to TRBJ2-1; 11 bases align to TRBD2. Germline lookup yields CDR1 SGHNT and CDR2 YYREEE (reference sequence). The V segment lost 3 bases and the J segment 8 bases; nucleotides outside the gene matches: 4. This CDR3 comprises 14 residues. The CDR3 sequence: CASSSSGRTDEQFF. The CDR3 DNA reads as TGTGCCAGCAGCTCTAGCGGGAGGACGGATGAGCAGTTCTTC.

The chain carries TRBV7-2 and TRBJ2-2; 7 nucleotides align to TRBD1. The CDR3 spans 13 residues. Germline CDR1 and CDR2: SGHTA and FQGNSA. The V gene end was trimmed by 9 bases and the J gene end by 4 bases; junction bases not matched to a gene: 5. CDR3 coding DNA: TGTGCCAGTCGGACAGGCCCCACCGGGGAGCTGTTTTTT. It translates to CASRTGPTGELFF.

This chain uses TRBV27 with TRBJ2-7; 7 bases line up with TRBD2. The CDR3 covers 17 residues. Germline values: CDR1 MNHEY, CDR2 SMNVEV (reference sequence). Trimming removed 3 bases from V and 1 base from J; junction bases left unmatched: 12. CDR3 DNA sequence: TGTGCCAGCAGTTTCTCAGGTCCGGGAGGAGGGTCCTACGAGCAGTACTTC. Translating gives CASSFSGPGGGSYEQYF.

The chain is built from TRBV5-1 and TRBJ2-2, with 12 nucleotides matching TRBD2. The CDR3 consists of 16 residues. Trimming removed 0 bases from V and 5 bases from J; junction bases left unmatched: 2. Germline lookup yields CDR1 SGHRS and CDR2 YFSETQ. The CDR3 loop is CASSLVTSGRTGELFF. The CDR3 DNA follows: TGCGCCAGCAGCTTGGTCACTAGCGGGAGGACCGGGGAGCTGTTTTTT.

J is TRBJ2-3 and V is TRBV3-1 (or the pseudogene TRBV3-2), with a possible D match to TRBD1 (5 bases). Germline V gene data show CDR1 as LGHDT and CDR2 as YNNKEL (reference sequence). Trimming removed 0 bases at V and 6 bases at J, with 13 bases between. The CDR3 is 15 residues long. CDR3 sequence: CASSQESQGRDTQYF. The DNA of the CDR3 is TGTGCCAGCAGCCAAGAATCGCAGGGAAGGGATACGCAGTATTTT.

The V call is TRBV23-1, the J call TRBJ1-2; D not resolved. TRBV23-1 is an open reading frame whose function is uncertain. There are 17 residues in the CDR3. V shed 6 bases and J shed 2 bases, with 22 bases lying between them. In DNA form, the CDR3 reads TGCGCCAGCAGACCCTACAACGATCAGGTTTCCAACTATGGCTACACCTTC. It specifies CASRPYNDQVSNYGYTF.

The chain joins TRBV4-3 to TRBJ1-6; TRBD1 matches at 9 bases. The J segment lost 0 bases and the V segment lost 3 bases, leaving 6 bases of the junction unmatched. Germline V lookup: CDR1 LGHNA, CDR2 YSLEER. The CDR3 loop spans 18 amino acids. The CDR3 loop is CASSHRQGGISYNSPLHF. CDR3 DNA sequence: TGCGCCAGCAGCCATCGACAGGGGGGAATCTCCTATAATTCACCCCTCCACTTT.

The V and J genes are TRBV5-4 and TRBJ1-2; tentative D call: TRBD1 (5 bases). CDR1 is SGHNT and CDR2 is YYREEE in the germline V gene (reference sequence). This CDR3 has 13 amino acids. Trimming left V 0 bases short and J 8 bases short, with 11 bases between. The CDR3 region is CASSLETREGYTF. The CDR3 DNA sequence: TGTGCCAGCAGCTTGGAGACCAGGGAAGGCTACACCTTC. Complete variable domain (other parts from reference TRBV5-4 and TRBJ1-2): ETGVTQSPTHLIKTRGQQVTLRCSSQSGHNTVSWYQQALGQGPQFIFQYYREEENGRGNFPPRFSGLQFPNYSSELNVNALELDDSALYLCASSLETREGYTFGSGTRLTVV.

V and J are TRBV7-9 and TRBJ1-2; D unclear. Trimming removed 4 bases from V and 4 bases from J, with 22 bases in between. CDR1 SEHNR and CDR2 FQNEAQ come from the germline V gene (reference sequence). The CDR3 covers 17 residues. The CDR3 sequence: CASSYPPVGVRGYGYTF. CDR3 nucleotide sequence: TGTGCCAGCAGCTATCCCCCCGTCGGCGTTCGGGGCTATGGCTACACCTTC. Together with reference TRBV7-9 and TRBJ1-2, the CDR3 gives the full variable domain: DTGVSQNPRHKITKRGQNVTFRCDPISEHNRLYWYRQTLGQGPEFLTYFQNEAQLEKSRLLSDRFSAERPKGSFSTLEIQRTEQGDSAMYLCASSYPPVGVRGYGYTFGSGTRLTVV.

This chain links TRBV6-1 with TRBJ1-4; D possibly corresponds to TRBD1 (6 bases). The CDR3 spans 16 residues. The germline gives CDR1 MNHNS, CDR2 SASEGT. V lost 3 bases, J lost 8 bases, and 19 bases lay in between. DNA of the CDR3: TGTGCCAGCAGTGAGGGAGTGGGGGCGTACGGAGAAAAACTGTTTTTT. It yields the protein CASSEGVGAYGEKLFF.

The genes are TRBV15 and TRBJ1-6, with 7 bases that match TRBD1. The CDR3 has 15 amino acids. The V segment lost 6 bases and the J segment 6 bases; nucleotides outside the gene matches: 8. The germline V gene encodes CDR1 LNHNV and CDR2 YYDKDF (reference sequence). DNA for the CDR3: TGTGCCACCAGGGAATTACAGGGGTCTAATTCACCCCTCCACTTT. As protein: CATRELQGSNSPLHF.

The chain is built from TRBV19 and TRBJ1-4, with a weak D call TRBD1 (6 bases). V was cut by 3 bases and J by 3 bases, with 11 bases left in between. The CDR3 runs 15 residues. Germline loops: CDR1 LNHDA, CDR2 SQIVND (reference sequence). In DNA form, the CDR3 reads TGTGCCAGTAGTATGGGGGCGGCCTCTAATGAAAAACTGTTTTTT. Its translation is CASSMGAASNEKLFF.

The CDR3 protein is CASSAVAAAGEQYF. The CDR3 nucleotides read TGTGCCAGTAGTGCCGTAGCGGCGGCGGGCGAGCAGTACTTC. This rearrangement joins TRBV19 to TRBJ2-7, with D possibly being TRBD2 (6 bases). The CDR3 is 14 residues long. V was trimmed by 5 bases and J by 6 bases, leaving 17 bases between them. The germline V gene encodes CDR1 LNHDA and CDR2 SQIVND (reference sequence).

This clone was detected only a few times. The chain is built from TRBV5-4 and TRBJ2-1; 10 bases are a match to TRBD2. This CDR3 comprises 19 residues. Germline-derived CDR1 and CDR2 are SGHNT and YYREEE (reference sequence). V dropped 1 base and J dropped 0; count of bases not matched to a gene: 10. As DNA, the CDR3 is TGTGCCAGCAGCTTGTGGGAGACTAGCGGGTTGAGCTCCTACAATGAGCAGTTCTTC. This encodes CASSLWETSGLSSYNEQFF. Using reference TRBV5-4 and TRBJ2-1 for the parts outside the CDR3, the full variable domain is ETGVTQSPTHLIKTRGQQVTLRCSSQSGHNTVSWYQQALGQGPQFIFQYYREEENGRGNFPPRFSGLQFPNYSSELNVNALELDDSALYLCASSLWETSGLSSYNEQFFGPGTRLTVL.

The chain joins TRBV3-1 (or the pseudogene TRBV3-2) to TRBJ1-6; TRBD1 matches at 8 bases. The CDR3 is 16 residues long. Germline V gives CDR1 LGHDT, CDR2 YNNKEL (reference sequence). J lost 0 bases, V lost 6 bases, and 4 bases had no gene match. Written as DNA, the CDR3 is TGTGCCAGCAGTCAGACAGGGGCCTCCTATAATTCACCCCTCCACTTT. Translated, it gives CASSQTGASYNSPLHF.

DNA of the CDR3: TGTGCCAGTAGTATCGGACTAGCGGGAGCGTTTTTTTCCGGGTCCTACGAGCAGTACTTC. It encodes CASSIGLAGAFFSGSYEQYF. The chain carries TRBV19 and TRBJ2-7, with TRBD2 matching over 13 bases. Germline assignment: CDR1 LNHDA and CDR2 SQIVND (reference sequence). V lost 3 bases to trimming and J lost 1 base; unmatched junction nucleotides: 15. The CDR3 loop spans 20 amino acids. Full variable domain (rest looked up from reference TRBV19 and TRBJ2-7): DGGITQSPKYLFRKEGQNVTLSCEQNLNHDAMYWYRQDPGQGLRLIYYSQIVNDFQKGDIAEGYSVSREKKESFPLTVTSAQKNPTAFYLCASSIGLAGAFFSGSYEQYFGPGTRLTVT.

The chain links TRBV7-3 to TRBJ2-3; TRBD2 agrees at 7 bases. Germline loops: CDR1 SGHTA, CDR2 FQGTGA. The V segment lost 0 bases and the J segment 2 bases; nucleotides outside the gene matches: 2. CDR3 length equals 15 residues. The CDR3 is CASSLTREPTDTQYF. As DNA, the CDR3 is TGTGCCAGCAGCTTAACGCGGGAGCCCACAGATACGCAGTATTTT.

The chain is built from TRBV5-6 and TRBJ1-1; TRBD1 matches at 8 bases. With V trimmed by 3 bases and J by 0 bases, 7 bases remained unmatched. Looked up from germline, CDR1 is SGHDT and CDR2 is YYEEEE. The CDR3 covers 16 residues. CDR3 residues: CASSWGQATLNTEAFF. The CDR3 DNA sequence: TGTGCCAGCAGCTGGGGACAGGCCACCCTGAACACTGAAGCTTTCTTT. The full variable domain, completed using reference TRBV5-6 and TRBJ1-1, is DAGVTQSPTHLIKTRGQQVTLRCSPKSGHDTVSWYQQALGQGPQFIFQYYEEEERQRGNFPDRFSGHQFPNYSSELNVNALLLGDSALYLCASSWGQATLNTEAFFGQGTRLTVV.

The chain employs TRBV6-5 and TRBJ1-2; D possibly corresponds to TRBD1 (6 bases). V was shortened by 5 bases and J by 8 bases, with 9 bases between the two germline ends. Germline V CDR1 and CDR2: MNHEY, SVGAGI. The CDR3 contains 11 residues. CDR3 nucleotides: TGTGCCAGCAGTAACAGGGTCGGCTACACCTTC. This encodes CASSNRVGYTF.

The chain combines TRBV13 with TRBJ2-7, with 9 bases lining up with TRBD1. This CDR3 comprises 15 residues. From germline, CDR1 is PRHDT and CDR2 FYEKMQ (reference sequence). Trimming at V came to 2 bases and at J to 3 bases, leaving 5 bases not matched to a gene. The CDR3 loop is CASSLRGQGNYEQYF. CDR3 coding DNA: TGTGCCAGCAGCTTACGAGGACAGGGGAACTACGAGCAGTACTTC.